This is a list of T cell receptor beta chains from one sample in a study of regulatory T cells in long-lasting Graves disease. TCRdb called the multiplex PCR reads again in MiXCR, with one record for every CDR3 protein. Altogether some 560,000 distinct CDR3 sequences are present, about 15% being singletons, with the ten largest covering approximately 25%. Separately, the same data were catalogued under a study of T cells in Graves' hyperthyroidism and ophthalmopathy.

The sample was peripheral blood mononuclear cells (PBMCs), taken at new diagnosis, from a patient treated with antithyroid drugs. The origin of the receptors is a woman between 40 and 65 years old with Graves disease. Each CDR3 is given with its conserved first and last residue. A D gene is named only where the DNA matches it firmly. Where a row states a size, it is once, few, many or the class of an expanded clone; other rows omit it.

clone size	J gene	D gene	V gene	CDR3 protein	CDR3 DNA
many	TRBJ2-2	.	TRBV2	CASSVMTTATGELFF	TGTGCCAGCAGTGTAATGACTACCGCCACCGGGGAGCTGTTTTTT
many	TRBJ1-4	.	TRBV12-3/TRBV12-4	CASRMEGEKLFF	TGTGCCAGCAGAATGGAAGGAGAAAAACTGTTTTTT
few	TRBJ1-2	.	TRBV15	CATSIGALSNYGYTF	TGTGCCACCAGCATAGGGGCGTTAAGTAACTATGGCTACACCTTC
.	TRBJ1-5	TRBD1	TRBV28	CASGPRTGGSNQPQHF	TGTGCCAGCGGCCCCAGGACAGGGGGGAGCAATCAGCCCCAGCATTTT
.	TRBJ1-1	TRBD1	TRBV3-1	CASSRQGQSTEAFF	TGTGCCAGCAGTCGACAGGGGCAGAGCACTGAAGCTTTCTTT
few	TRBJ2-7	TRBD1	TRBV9	CASSAGYRGPASYEQYF	TGTGCCAGCAGCGCAGGCTACAGGGGTCCTGCATCCTACGAGCAGTACTTC
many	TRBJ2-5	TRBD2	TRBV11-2	CASSRLAGGQETQYF	TGTGCCAGCAGCCGGCTAGCGGGGGGTCAAGAGACCCAGTACTTC
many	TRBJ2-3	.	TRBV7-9	CASSLAWWRGTDTQYF	TGTGCCAGCAGCTTAGCATGGTGGCGGGGTACAGATACGCAGTATTTT
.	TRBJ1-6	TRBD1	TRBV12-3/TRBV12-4	CASSSRQGSYNSPLHF	TGTGCCAGCAGTTCAAGACAGGGCTCCTATAATTCACCCCTCCACTTT
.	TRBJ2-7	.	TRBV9	CASSAGTHGGYEQYF	TGTGCCAGCAGCGCCGGGACACACGGGGGGTACGAGCAGTACTTC
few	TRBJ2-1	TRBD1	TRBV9	CASSLGGQGFDEQFF	TGTGCCAGCAGCCTGGGGGGACAGGGGTTCGATGAGCAGTTCTTC
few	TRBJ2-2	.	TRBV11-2	CASSLRPNTGELFF	TGTGCCAGCAGTCTACGACCGAACACCGGGGAGCTGTTTTTT
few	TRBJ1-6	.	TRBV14	CASRRRENSPLHF	TGTGCCAGCCGGCGTCGGGAGAATTCACCCCTCCACTTT
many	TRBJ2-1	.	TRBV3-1	CASSQAGRGNEQFF	TGTGCCAGCAGCCAAGCGGGTAGGGGTAATGAGCAGTTCTTC
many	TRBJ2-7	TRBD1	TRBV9	CASSVGTGGMSGEQYF	TGTGCCAGCAGCGTCGGGACAGGGGGCATGTCGGGGGAGCAGTACTTC
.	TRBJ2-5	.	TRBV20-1	CSATQLTTYQETQYF	TGCAGTGCTACCCAGTTAACTACGTACCAAGAGACCCAGTACTTC
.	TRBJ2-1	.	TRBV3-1	CASSQEALSNEQFF	TGTGCCAGCAGCCAAGAAGCGCTAAGCAATGAGCAGTTCTTC
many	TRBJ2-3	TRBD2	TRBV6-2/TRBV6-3	CASSYEAGDTDTQYF	TGTGCCAGCAGTTACGAAGCGGGGGACACAGATACGCAGTATTTT
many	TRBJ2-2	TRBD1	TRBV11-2	CASTPRTGIANTGELFF	TGTGCCAGCACGCCCCGGACAGGCATAGCGAACACCGGGGAGCTGTTTTTT
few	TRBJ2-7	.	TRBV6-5	CASSYSARASYEQYF	TGTGCCAGCAGTTACTCTGCGAGGGCCTCTTACGAGCAGTACTTC
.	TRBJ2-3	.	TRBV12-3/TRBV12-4	CASSNSVTDTQYF	TGTGCCAGCAGTAATTCGGTTACAGATACGCAGTATTTT
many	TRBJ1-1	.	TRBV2	CASSDLDGNTEAFF	TGTGCCAGCAGTGATCTTGACGGGAACACTGAAGCTTTCTTT
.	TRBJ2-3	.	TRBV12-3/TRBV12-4	CASSSPGHTDTQYF	TGTGCCAGCAGTTCCCCGGGACATACAGATACGCAGTATTTT
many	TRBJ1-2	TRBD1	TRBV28	CATWQGDYGYTF	TGTGCCACCTGGCAGGGGGACTATGGCTACACCTTC
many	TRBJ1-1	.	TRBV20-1	CSAVGLAGTEAFF	TGCAGTGCCGTAGGCCTCGCGGGCACTGAAGCTTTCTTT
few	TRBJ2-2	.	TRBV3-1	CASRPSVDTGELFF	TGTGCCAGCAGACCTAGCGTAGACACCGGGGAGCTGTTTTTT
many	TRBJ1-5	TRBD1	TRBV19	CASMLQGATNQPQHF	TGTGCCAGTATGCTACAGGGGGCGACCAATCAGCCCCAGCATTTT
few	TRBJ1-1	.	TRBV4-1	CASSQDRDGSEAFF	TGCGCCAGCAGCCAAGATAGGGACGGGTCTGAAGCTTTCTTT
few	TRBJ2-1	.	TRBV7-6	CASSLSRLYNEQFF	TGTGCCAGCAGCTTATCACGGCTCTACAATGAGCAGTTCTTC
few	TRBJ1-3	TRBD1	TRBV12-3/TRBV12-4	CASRWDRSSGNTIYF	TGTGCCAGCAGGTGGGACAGGAGCTCTGGAAACACCATATATTTT
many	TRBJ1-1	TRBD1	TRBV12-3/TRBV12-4	CASSVQGATEAFF	TGTGCCAGCAGTGTTCAGGGGGCCACTGAAGCTTTCTTT
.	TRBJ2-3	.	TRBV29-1	CSVEESGADTQYF	TGCAGCGTTGAAGAGTCCGGGGCAGATACGCAGTATTTT
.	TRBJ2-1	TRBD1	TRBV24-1	CATSDLQGQGTYNEQFF	TGTGCCACCAGTGATTTGCAGGGACAGGGGACCTACAATGAGCAGTTCTTC
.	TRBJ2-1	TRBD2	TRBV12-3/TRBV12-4	CASSLSRIAGGFEQFF	TGTGCCAGCAGCTTAAGTCGGATAGCGGGGGGTTTTGAGCAGTTCTTC
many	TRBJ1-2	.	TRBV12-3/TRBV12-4	CASSLAAANYGYTF	TGTGCCAGCAGTCTGGCGGCAGCTAACTATGGCTACACCTTC
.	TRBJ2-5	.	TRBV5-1	CASSLAPVPETQYF	TGCGCCAGCAGCTTGGCCCCCGTCCCCGAGACCCAGTACTTC
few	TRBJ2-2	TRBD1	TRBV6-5	CASSYPPGQRTGELFF	TGTGCCAGCAGTTACCCCCCGGGACAGCGGACCGGGGAGCTGTTTTTT
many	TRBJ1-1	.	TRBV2	CASSDPRTGANTEAFF	TGTGCCAGCAGTGATCCCCGAACGGGGGCGAACACTGAAGCTTTCTTT
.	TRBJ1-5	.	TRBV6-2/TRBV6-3	CASWGQVSNQPQHF	TGTGCCAGCTGGGGGCAGGTGAGCAATCAGCCCCAGCATTTT
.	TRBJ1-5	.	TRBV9	CASSVGLGGQPQQF	TGTGCCAGCAGCGTAGGTTTGGGTGGTCAGCCCCAGCAGTTT
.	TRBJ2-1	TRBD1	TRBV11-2	CASRWDRGYGDEQFF	TGTGCCAGCAGGTGGGACAGGGGATATGGGGATGAGCAGTTCTTC
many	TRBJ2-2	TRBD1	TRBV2	CASSTDRGGTGELFF	TGTGCCAGCAGTACGGACAGGGGAGGCACCGGGGAGCTGTTTTTT
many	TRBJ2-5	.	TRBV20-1	CSASQGGETQYF	TGCAGTGCTAGCCAGGGAGGAGAGACCCAGTACTTC
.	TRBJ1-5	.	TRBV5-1	CASSLETSSQPQHF	TGCGCCAGCAGCTTGGAGACCTCGAGCCAGCCCCAGCATTTT
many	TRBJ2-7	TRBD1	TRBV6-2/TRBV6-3	CASNPGGLDEQYF	TGTGCCAGCAACCCAGGGGGCCTGGACGAGCAGTACTTC
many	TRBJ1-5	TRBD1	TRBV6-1	CASSPTGVGNQPQHF	TGTGCCAGCAGTCCGACAGGGGTTGGCAATCAGCCCCAGCATTTT
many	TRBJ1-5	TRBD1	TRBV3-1	CASSPGTDNQPQHF	TGTGCCAGCAGTCCCGGGACAGACAATCAGCCCCAGCATTTT
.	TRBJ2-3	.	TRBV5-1	CASSLGPGSDTQYF	TGTGCCAGCAGCTTGGGCCCGGGGTCGGATACGCAGTATTTT
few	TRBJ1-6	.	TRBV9	CASSRMGGSPLHF	TGTGCCAGCAGCCGAATGGGGGGTTCACCCCTCCACTTT
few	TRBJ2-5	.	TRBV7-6	CASSLGKGTRETQYF	TGTGCCAGCAGCTTAGGAAAGGGGACTCGCGAGACCCAGTACTTC
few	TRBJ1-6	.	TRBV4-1	CASSQNKETPLHF	TGCGCCAGCAGCCAAAATAAGGAAACTCCCCTCCACTTT
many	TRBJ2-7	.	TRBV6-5	CASSYWRGYEQYF	TGTGCCAGCAGTTACTGGAGGGGCTACGAGCAGTACTTC
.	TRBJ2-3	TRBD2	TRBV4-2	CASSQEWRGEDTQYF	TGTGCCAGCAGCCAAGAGTGGCGGGGGGAGGATACGCAGTATTTT
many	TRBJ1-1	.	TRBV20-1	CSASAQNTEAFF	TGCAGTGCTAGCGCCCAGAACACTGAAGCTTTCTTT
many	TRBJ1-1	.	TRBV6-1	CASSPFRNTEAFF	TGTGCCAGCAGTCCTTTTCGTAACACTGAAGCTTTCTTT